This entry features one T cell receptor (beta chain) sequence. Its antigen is not known. CDR3 length equals 15 residues. The V end lost 5 bases, the J end lost 8 bases, and 18 bases lay between the germline ends. From germline, CDR1 is LGHNA and CDR2 YNFKEQ. This sample was taken from a study of ipilimumab plus nivolumab after autologous stem cell transplantation. Study-level information: A median of about 8 nivolumab and about five ipilimumab doses were given.

Ipilimumab, 1 mg/kg, started 14 to 28 days after autologous transplant. Patients received nivolumab 3 mg/kg at weeks 1, 4, 7, 10, then fortnightly to week 26. The repertoire was sequenced with immunoSEQ multiplex PCR; TCRdb's copy has only in-frame clones and lacks some. The profile shows about 25,000 clones, roughly 84% of them singletons. Study conclusions and caveats: The authors say TCR, Treg and microbiome findings warrant further study.

The V call is TRBV4-2, the J call TRBJ1-4; D possibly corresponds to TRBD1 (5 bases). This TCR was sampled from a male donor with diffuse large B-cell lymphoma. Source: PBMCs, taken in a trial of ipilimumab plus nivolumab as post-transplant consolidation. CDR3 bases: TGTGCCAGCAGCGAAGCGGGAACAGGAGGCGAAAAACTGTTTTTT. It yields the protein CASSEAGTGGEKLFF.